This T cell receptor (beta chain) was recovered during a study of shared clonotypes between healthy human individuals. As regards this clone: What it binds is unknown.

For unsorted PBMC, approximately 290 ng DNA per replicate equaled tens of thousands of T cell genomes. Under the authors' procedure: As immunoSEQ supplied junction-only sequences (without quality scores), filtering differed. TCRdb's copy holds only in-frame clones and misses some; the assay was immunoSEQ multiplex PCR. V, J and clone size are those of that table, while D and trimming were read from the DNA. The sample lists roughly 480,000 clones, roughly 85% occurring once. Regarding the study as a whole: Represented diversity (both genetic and exposure-history) was limited by the small number of donors.

Between the trimmed V and J ends, which lost 4 bases and 5 bases, there was a span of 12 bases. CDR3 size: 14 residues. Germline V lookup: CDR1 SGHDN, CDR2 FVKESK. Recent acute infections and vaccinations were absent in the healthy HIV-negative adult donors. The origin of this receptor is a woman aged 40 to 55 in good health. Some clones in this sample may be carry-over from other donors' samples. J is TRBJ2-1 and V is TRBV14, with D perhaps TRBD2 (6 bases). The sample taken for sequencing was PBMCs. The CDR3 protein is CASSRRVQNNEQFF. CDR3 sequence (DNA): TGTGCCAGCAGCCGGAGGGTGCAGAACAATGAGCAGTTCTTC.